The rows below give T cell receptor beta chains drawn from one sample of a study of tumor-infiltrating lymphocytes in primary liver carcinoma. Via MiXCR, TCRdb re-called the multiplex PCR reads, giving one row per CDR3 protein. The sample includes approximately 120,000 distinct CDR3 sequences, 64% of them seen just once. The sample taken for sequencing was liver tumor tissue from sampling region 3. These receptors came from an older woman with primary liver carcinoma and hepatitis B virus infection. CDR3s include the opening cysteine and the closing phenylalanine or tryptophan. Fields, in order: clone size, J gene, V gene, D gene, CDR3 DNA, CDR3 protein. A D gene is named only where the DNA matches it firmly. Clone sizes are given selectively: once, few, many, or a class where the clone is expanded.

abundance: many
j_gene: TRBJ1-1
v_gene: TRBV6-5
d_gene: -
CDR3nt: TGTGCCAGCAGTTACTCGGGTAGGGGAGGGACTGAAGCTTTCTTT
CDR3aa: CASSYSGRGGTEAFF

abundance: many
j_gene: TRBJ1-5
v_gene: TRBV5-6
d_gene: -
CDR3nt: TGTGCCAGCAGCTTGGGCAGGAGCAATCAGCCCCAGCATTTT
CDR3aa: CASSLGRSNQPQHF

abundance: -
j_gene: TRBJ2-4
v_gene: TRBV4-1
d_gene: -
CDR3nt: TGCGCCAGCAGTCAAGAACAGGCTATAGCCATAAACATTCAGTACTTC
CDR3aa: CASSQEQAIAINIQYF

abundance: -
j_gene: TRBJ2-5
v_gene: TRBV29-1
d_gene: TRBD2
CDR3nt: TGCAGCTCGGGACTAGCAGCGGAGATCCAGTACTTC
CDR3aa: CSSGLAAEIQYF

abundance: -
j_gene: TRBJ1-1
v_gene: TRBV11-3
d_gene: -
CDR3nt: TGTGCCAGCAGCCCCTCCCCGGAAAGCAGAGCTTTCTTT
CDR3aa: CASSPSPESRAFF

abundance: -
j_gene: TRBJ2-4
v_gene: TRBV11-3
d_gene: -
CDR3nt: TGTGCCAGCGGCCCACGGGGTCTAGCCAAAAACATTCAGTACTTC
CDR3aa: CASGPRGLAKNIQYF

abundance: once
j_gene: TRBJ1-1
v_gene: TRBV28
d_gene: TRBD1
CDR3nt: TGTGCCAGCAGTTCCATCAGGGGGCGAACTGAAGCTTTCTTT
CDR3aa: CASSSIRGRTEAFF

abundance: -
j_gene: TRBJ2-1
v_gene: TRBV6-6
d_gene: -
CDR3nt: TGTACCAGCAGCCACACAGATCTCGGGCAGTCCTTC
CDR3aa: CTSSHTDLGQSF

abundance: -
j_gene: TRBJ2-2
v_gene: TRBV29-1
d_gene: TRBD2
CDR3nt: TGCAACGTTGAAGATCGGCTAGCGGGAACTACTGGGGAGCTGTTTTTT
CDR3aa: CNVEDRLAGTTGELFF

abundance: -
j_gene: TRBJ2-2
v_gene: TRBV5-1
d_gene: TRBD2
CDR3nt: TGCGCCAGCACCCTCGACTGGACTAGCGGGAGTTTTTGGACCACCGGGGAGCTGTTTTTT
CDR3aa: CASTLDWTSGSFWTTGELFF

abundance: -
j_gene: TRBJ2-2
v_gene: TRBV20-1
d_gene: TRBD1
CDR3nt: TGCAGTGCTATACGAGGACAGGGGGCAGCCGGGGAGCTGTTTTTT
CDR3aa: CSAIRGQGAAGELFF

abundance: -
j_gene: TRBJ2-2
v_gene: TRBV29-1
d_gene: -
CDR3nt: TGCTGCGTTGATCCCTTAGGGGGCGGGGAGCTGTTTTTT
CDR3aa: CCVDPLGGGELFF

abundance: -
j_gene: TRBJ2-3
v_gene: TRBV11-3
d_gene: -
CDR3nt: TGTGCCAGCAGCTTAGCTCCTATCAGGGGCACAGATACGCAGTATTTT
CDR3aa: CASSLAPIRGTDTQYF

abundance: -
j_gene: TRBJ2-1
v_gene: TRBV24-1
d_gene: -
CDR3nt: TGCGCCACCAGTGATTCCAAGACTACCTCCTACAATGAGCAGTTCTTC
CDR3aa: CATSDSKTTSYNEQFF

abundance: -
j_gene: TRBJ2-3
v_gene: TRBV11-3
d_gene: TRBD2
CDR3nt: TGTGCCAGCAACTTCATGACTAGCACAGATACACAGTATTTT
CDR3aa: CASNFMTSTDTQYF

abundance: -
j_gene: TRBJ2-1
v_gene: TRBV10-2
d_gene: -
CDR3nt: TGCGCCAGCAGCGCCCTCGAGTCCGTGGATGAGCAGTTCTTC
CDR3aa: CASSALESVDEQFF